The clone carrying this T cell receptor (beta chain) was seen a handful of times. Preparation of the TCRbeta library used unique molecular identifiers. MiXCR, applied by TCRdb to the PCR reads, yields one record per CDR3 protein. This sample has around 370,000 distinct CDR3 sequences, with 10% found just once. The sample comes from a study of T-cell reconstitution after alpha-beta-depleted transplantation in children. The CDR3 extends over 15 amino acids. V was clipped by 4 bases and J by 4 bases, with 16 bases between them. CDR1 is MGHRA, CDR2 YSYEKL, per germline. Material: PBMCs from the stem cell graft donor, obtained from the stem cell graft. The clonotype was recovered from a human donor who donated a stem cell graft to a child with acute lymphoblastic leukemia. The chain combines TRBV4-1 with TRBJ1-1; maybe TRBD1 (6 bases). CDR3 sequence (DNA): TGCGCCAGCAGCCCACTACAGGGAGCCCCCACTGAAGCTTTCTTT. Translated, it gives CASSPLQGAPTEAFF.